This TCR beta chain is drawn from a study of blood T cells in healthy people across ages. Germline-derived CDR1 and CDR2 are GTSNPN and SVGIG (reference sequence). The CDR3 consists of 15 residues. Trimming took off 5 bases at V and 8 bases at J, with 19 bases between the two ends. The people who gave samples were healthy Caucasians from Russia, aged roughly 6 to 90. Drawing of peripheral blood yielded about 10 milliliters from each donor. Study-wide findings and caveats: There were more naive CD4+ cells and higher diversity in long-lived donors than in aged donors.

A sample-barcoded 5' primer and a J-beta primer mix were used in a second PCR of roughly 6 to 12 cycles. Each cDNA molecule carried a tag from a template-switch adaptor that contained 12 random nucleotides. TCRdb fed the 5' RACE reads into MiXCR, producing one record per CDR3 protein. The data show more than 800,000 distinct CDR3 sequences, with about 28% seen just once and approximately 15% held by the top ten. To note about this clonotype: Its antigen is as yet unknown.

J is TRBJ1-6 and V is TRBV30, with D possibly matching TRBD1 (5 bases). Sequencing input: blood. The source is a woman of 80 years or more in good health. CDR3 region: CAWAFGGGLHSPLHF. For the CDR3, the DNA is TGTGCCTGGGCTTTCGGGGGAGGACTACATTCACCCCTCCACTTT.